This record looks at one T cell receptor beta chain sequence and its context. Its target is not known. The ends lost 3 bases at V and 8 bases at J; junction bases unmatched: 6. The CDR3 length is 14 residues. Germline V gene data show CDR1 as DFQATT and CDR2 as SNEGSKA (reference sequence). Repertoires were generated with immunoSEQ multiplex PCR, while TCRdb's copy carries only in-frame clones and drops some. The sample includes 140,000 to 150,000 clones, 89% of them seen just once. This entry is derived from a study of T cell responses to AZD1222 COVID-19 vaccine. Study outcomes and limitations: Per reports, nearly half of all spike-specific TCRs target regions that are unmutated in variants.

The receptor comes from an adult who received the AZD1222 COVID-19 vaccine. The starting material was peripheral blood, obtained 28 days after the second AZD1222 dose. The rearrangement joins TRBV20-1 to TRBJ2-1; 11 nucleotides line up with TRBD2. The CDR3 loop is CSASTLAGADEQFF. DNA for the CDR3: TGCAGTGCTAGTACACTAGCGGGAGCGGATGAGCAGTTCTTC.